This T cell receptor beta chain derives from a study of radiation and T cells in renal cell carcinoma. The CDR3 is made up of 12 amino acids. The ends were cut back, 7 bases at V and 3 bases at J, with 9 bases in the middle. Germline V gives CDR1 SQVTM, CDR2 ANQGSEA. Time point defined: baseline pretreatment blood. Specified treatment: 15 Gy SBRT to primary tumor, nephrectomy 4 weeks later. Data came from immunoSEQ multiplex PCR; TCRdb stores just in-frame clones and leaves some out. Of 130,000 or so clones in the sample, about 88% were seen once. The sequence was collected from a woman aged 45-65 years with renal cell carcinoma. The sample was blood, taken from a patient whose treatment included radiotherapy and nephrectomy. The chain employs TRBV29-1 and TRBJ1-4; possibly TRBD1 for D (5 bases). The CDR3 bases are TGCAGCGGGGGCACGCCTAATGAAAAACTGTTTTTT. It yields the protein CSGGTPNEKLFF.